This T cell receptor (beta chain) came from a study of blood T cell repertoires in COVID-19. Germline assignment: CDR1 SGHNT and CDR2 YENEEA. With 4 bases removed from V and 10 bases from J, the gap between germline ends came to 15 bases. The CDR3 contains 13 residues. Assay used: immunoSEQ multiplex PCR; TCRdb lists only in-frame clones, some missing. Of 110,000 or so clones in the sample, approximately 90% are singletons; the top ten hold 7.7%. The receptor was derived from a human donor in a cohort sampled during active COVID-19. The sequenced sample consisted of peripheral blood. The V call is TRBV11-3, the J call TRBJ2-3, with TRBD2 as a possible D gene (5 bases). The CDR3 bases are TGTGCCAGCAGCTCGCGCTGGAAGGAGGCGCAGTATTTT. It specifies CASSSRWKEAQYF.